One sample yielded the 10 T cell receptor beta chains listed below, sequenced in a study of blood T cell repertoires in COVID-19. Sequenced by immunoSEQ multiplex PCR; TCRdb stores in-frame clones only, minus some. The data contain about 200,000 clones, about 88% of them singletons. Sample: peripheral blood. The receptor set was obtained from a man aged 45-60 years with COVID-19, enrolled during active disease.

The V gene is TRBV7-2, the J gene TRBJ1-6; D may be TRBD1 (5 bases). CDR1 is SGHTA and CDR2 is FQGNSA in the germline V gene. The CDR3 has 19 residues. V lost 3 bases to trimming and J lost 3 bases, with 21 bases between them. CDR3 in DNA: TGTGCCAGCAGCTTGGAAGGGGCCCCTCACGCCAACTATAATTCACCCCTCCACTTT. This sequence encodes CASSLEGAPHANYNSPLHF.

The V and J genes are TRBV10-3 and TRBJ1-1; 7 nucleotides agree with TRBD1. Germline CDR1 reads ENHRY; CDR2 reads SYGVKD. After removal of 4 bases from V and 1 base from J, the junction contained 6 bases not matched to a gene. CDR3 length: 15 residues. CDR3 bases: TGTGCCATCAGTGGAAACAGGGGTGGGAACACTGAAGCTTTCTTT. Amino acids: CAISGNRGGNTEAFF.

The chain recombines TRBV20-1 with TRBJ2-3, with D tentatively TRBD2 (5 bases). The CDR3 has 13 residues. Trimming shortened V by 3 bases and J by 0 bases, and 7 bases separated the two germline ends. Germline CDR1 is DFQATT and CDR2 is SNEGSKA (reference sequence). CDR3 in DNA: TGCAGTGCTAGTAGGACTAGCACAGATACGCAGTATTTT. Translation: CSASRTSTDTQYF.

V is TRBV4-3 and J is TRBJ1-1; 7 bases are shared with TRBD1. This CDR3 is built from 16 residues. The V and J ends lost 3 bases and 0 bases, in that order; junction bases with no gene match: 7. Germline loops: CDR1 LGHNA, CDR2 YSLEER. CDR3 residues: CASSQGTGQMNTEAFF. The CDR3 DNA is TGCGCCAGCAGCCAGGGTACGGGACAGATGAACACTGAAGCTTTCTTT.

The chain is built from TRBV7-2 and TRBJ2-3, with 11 positions matching TRBD2. Trimming removed 3 bases from V and 4 bases from J; junction bases left unmatched: 3. The CDR3 runs 15 residues. CDR1 is SGHTA, CDR2 FQGNSA, per germline. DNA for the CDR3: TGTGCCAGCAGCTTTTGGGGACTAGCGGCAGATACGCAGTATTTT. Translated, it gives CASSFWGLAADTQYF.

The chain recombines TRBV5-1 with TRBJ2-1; TRBD1 matches 7 bases. This CDR3 has 21 residues. V shed 0 bases and J 0 bases; nucleotides not matched to a gene: 18. Germline V gives CDR1 SGHRS, CDR2 YFSETQ. The CDR3 sequence: CASSLAGFDRVLPSSYNEQFF. DNA of the CDR3: TGCGCCAGCAGCTTGGCAGGCTTCGACAGGGTGCTACCGAGCTCCTACAATGAGCAGTTCTTC.

This clone occurred a few times. The chain couples TRBV6-5 to TRBJ1-5; D uncertain. Germline CDR1 MNHEY, CDR2 SVGAGI. The CDR3 is 14 amino acids. V lost 6 bases and J lost 0, with 9 bases in between. In DNA, the CDR3 is TGTGCCAGCAGGGCTGGACTTAGCAATCAGCCCCAGCATTTT. Its translation: CASRAGLSNQPQHF.

V is TRBV19 and J is TRBJ2-7; the D gene is possibly TRBD1 (6 bases). There are 16 residues in the CDR3. Germline values: CDR1 LNHDA, CDR2 SQIVND (reference sequence). V lost 2 bases and J lost 1, with 15 bases in between. In DNA form, the CDR3 reads TGTGCCAGTAGTATAAGGGCGACAGGCTCATCCTACGAGCAGTACTTC. Its translation: CASSIRATGSSYEQYF.

This clone showed up just once. The chain links TRBV6-5 to TRBJ2-2, with TRBD1 matching over 7 bases. Germline trimming cut 0 bases from V and 7 bases from J; bases unmatched to any gene: 5. Looked up from germline, CDR1 is MNHEY and CDR2 is SVGAGI. The CDR3 consists of 15 residues. CDR3 in amino acids: CASSYSGTDYGELFF. Written as DNA, the CDR3 is TGTGCCAGCAGTTACTCAGGGACAGATTACGGGGAGCTGTTTTTT.

The chain has TRBV27 and TRBJ2-1; D call uncertain. The CDR3 contains 16 residues. Trimming cost V 7 bases and J 6 bases, with 22 bases left between them. The germline V gene encodes CDR1 MNHEY and CDR2 SMNVEV (reference sequence). The chain's CDR3 is CASTPNGLDERNEQFF. The CDR3 bases are TGTGCCAGCACCCCCAATGGCCTAGATGAGCGCAATGAGCAGTTCTTC.